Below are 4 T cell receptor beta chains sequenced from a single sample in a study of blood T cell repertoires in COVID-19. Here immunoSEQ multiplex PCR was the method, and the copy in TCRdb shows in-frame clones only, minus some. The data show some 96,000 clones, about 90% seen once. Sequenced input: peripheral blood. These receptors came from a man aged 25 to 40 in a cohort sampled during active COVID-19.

Here the CDR3 DNA reads TGTGCCAGCAGCTTTTTAGACACAGATACGCAGTATTTT. This codes for CASSFLDTDTQYF. This chain links TRBV11-2 with TRBJ2-3; no reliable D call. This CDR3 is 13 amino acids long. CDR1 is SGHAT and CDR2 is FQNNGV in the germline V gene. Trimming removed 3 bases from V and 2 bases from J, with 6 bases in between.

CDR3 region: CASSESDRATGGAIDEKLFF. CDR3 in DNA: TGTGCCAGCAGTGAGAGCGACAGAGCGACAGGGGGCGCGATAGATGAAAAACTGTTTTTT. This chain connects TRBV7-3 to TRBJ1-4, with TRBD1 matching over 10 bases. Germline V gene data show CDR1 as SGHTA and CDR2 as FQGTGA. The CDR3 length is 20 residues. Trimming at V came to 6 bases and at J to 6 bases, leaving 22 bases not matched to a gene.

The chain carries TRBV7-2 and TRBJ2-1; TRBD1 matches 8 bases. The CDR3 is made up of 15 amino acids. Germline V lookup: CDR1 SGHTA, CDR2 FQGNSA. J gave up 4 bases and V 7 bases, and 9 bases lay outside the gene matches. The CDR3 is CASTDRTGSYNEQFF. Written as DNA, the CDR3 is TGTGCCAGCACCGATCGGACAGGGTCTTACAATGAGCAGTTCTTC.

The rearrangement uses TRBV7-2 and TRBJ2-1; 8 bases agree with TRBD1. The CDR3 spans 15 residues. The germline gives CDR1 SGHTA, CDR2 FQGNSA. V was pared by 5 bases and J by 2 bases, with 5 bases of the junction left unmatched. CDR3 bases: TGTGCCAGCAGCCCCAACAGGGGGACCTACAATGAGCAGTTCTTC. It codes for CASSPNRGTYNEQFF.